The present T cell receptor (beta chain) was sequenced within a study of tissue T cells after allogeneic stem cell transplantation. Findings of the study overall: In patients and mice, blood and spleen missed much of tissue repertoire.

This sample's time point: mouse harvest day 7 after allogeneic transplant. The graft held 10^6 splenic CD5+ T cells and 10^7 T-cell-depleted bone marrow cells. Mice had MHC-mismatched B6 into BALB/c GVHD, sampled day 7 or 14. Regarding this clone: The target antigen is unknown. The listed genes are named as in mouse. The read is 1 residue too short to cover the CDR3 end, so that end is filled in from the germline J gene.

Sequencing used immunoSEQ multiplex PCR; TCRdb keeps in-frame clones, though not all of them. The sample has several thousand clones, 40% to 50% seen once; the top ten hold over 1.2%. The V and J ends lost 2 bases and 6 bases respectively, with 5 bases between them. The CDR3 consists of 11 residues. Germline assignment: CDR1 KGHPV and CDR2 FQNQEV (reference sequence). The sequencing sample was made of skin. V usage is TRBV26 and J usage is TRBJ2-7; D gene uncertain. This TCR was sampled from a female BALB/c mouse given C57BL/6 T cells with graft-versus-host disease after an allogeneic hematopoietic cell transplant. The covered CDR3 bases are TGTGCCAGCAGTCTGGAGGTTGAACAGTAC. This gives the protein CASSLEVEQY. The entire CDR3 reads CASSLEVEQYF.